This entry lists 15 T cell receptor beta chains sequenced from one sample in a study of CD4 T cells in relation to SARS-CoV-2 and coronaviruses. Some clones are missing from TCRdb's copy, which holds only in-frame ones; the method was immunoSEQ multiplex PCR. Among under 25,000 clones, roughly 78% were seen once, and the ten largest hold about 19%. Unexposed donor CD4+ T cells date from about 2010-2018, before the COVID-19 pandemic. CD4+ T cells were isolated from the cells after more than nine days of culture. These receptors are not linked to any known antigen. Sequencing used CD4+ T cells from PBMCs, cultured in vitro. Source of these receptors: a human donor in good health.

This clone has just a few counts. The V and J genes are TRBV18 and TRBJ2-5, with D maybe TRBD2 (7 bases). The germline V gene encodes CDR1 KGHSH and CDR2 LQKENI. V lost 3 bases and J lost 5, with 10 bases in between. The CDR3 is made up of 13 amino acids. The CDR3 bases are TGTGCCAGCTCACCCGGGGGGCTGGAGACCCAGTACTTC. Protein product: CASSPGGLETQYF.

The J gene is TRBJ2-3, the V gene TRBV4-1; D unresolved. The CDR3 runs to 15 residues. V lost 4 bases and J 4 bases, leaving 15 bases between the germline ends. Germline V gene lookup returns CDR1 MGHRA and CDR2 YSYEKL. The CDR3 sequence: CASSLQTRVPDTQYF. The DNA for the CDR3 is TGCGCCAGCAGCCTACAGACAAGGGTTCCAGATACGCAGTATTTT.

This clone has more than one count but fewer than ten. The V and J genes are TRBV7-2 and TRBJ2-3; D remains ambiguous. Trimming took 2 bases from V and 6 from J, leaving 12 bases between them. From germline, CDR1 is SGHTA and CDR2 FQGNSA. The CDR3 is 14 amino acids. The CDR3 is CASSLRLRSDTQYF. CDR3 in DNA: TGTGCCAGCAGCTTACGGCTACGTTCCGATACGCAGTATTTT. The full variable domain, its missing parts supplied by reference TRBV7-2 and TRBJ2-3, is GAGVSQSPSNKVTEKGKDVELRCDPISGHTALYWYRQSLGQGLEFLIYFQGNSAPDKSGLPSDRFSAERTGGSVSTLTIQRTQQEDSAVYLCASSLRLRSDTQYFGPGTRLTVL.

The chain combines TRBV7-9 with TRBJ1-2; D unclear. Between the trimmed V and J ends, which lost 5 bases and 3 bases, there was a span of 4 bases. This CDR3 has 11 amino acids. CDR1 and CDR2 (germline): SEHNR, FQNEAQ (reference sequence). The CDR3 is CASSPDYGYTF. The CDR3 region has the DNA TGTGCCAGCAGCCCAGACTATGGCTACACCTTC.

The chain is built from TRBV5-4 and TRBJ2-2; TRBD2 agrees at 8 bases. This CDR3 contains 15 residues. CDR1 SGHNT and CDR2 YYREEE come from the germline V gene (reference sequence). The V gene end was trimmed by 0 bases and the J gene end by 6 bases; junction bases not matched to a gene: 4. The CDR3 sequence: CASSLAGRVAGELFF. As DNA, the CDR3 is TGTGCCAGCAGCTTGGCCGGGAGGGTTGCCGGGGAGCTGTTTTTT. Filled out from reference TRBV5-4 and TRBJ2-2, the complete variable domain reads ETGVTQSPTHLIKTRGQQVTLRCSSQSGHNTVSWYQQALGQGPQFIFQYYREEENGRGNFPPRFSGLQFPNYSSELNVNALELDDSALYLCASSLAGRVAGELFFGEGSRLTVL.

V and J are TRBV24-1 and TRBJ1-4; 9 bases line up with TRBD1. J gave up 5 bases and V 5 bases, and 2 bases lay outside the gene matches. The CDR3 has 14 amino acids. From germline, CDR1 is KGHDR and CDR2 SFDVKD. The CDR3 DNA reads TGTGCCACCAGTGGCGGGACAGGGAATGAAAAACTGTTTTTT. This encodes CATSGGTGNEKLFF.

The V gene is TRBV11-2, the J gene TRBJ2-1; 13 positions match TRBD2. The germline CDR1 and CDR2 sequences are SGHAT and FQNNGV. V dropped 3 bases and J dropped 5; count of bases not matched to a gene: 10. This CDR3 is built from 18 residues. The CDR3 DNA follows: TGTGCCAGCAGCTTCAGAGGGACTAGCGGGATATACAACAATGAGCAGTTCTTC. It specifies CASSFRGTSGIYNNEQFF.

The CDR3 spells CASSDASSTDTQYF. Here the CDR3 DNA reads TGTGCCAGCAGTGATGCCTCTAGCACAGATACGCAGTATTTT. The rearrangement links TRBV2 to TRBJ2-3, with D unclear. Germline CDR1 is SNHLY and CDR2 is FYNNEI. V lost 3 bases to trimming and J lost 0 bases, with 7 bases between them. CDR3 length: 14 residues.

This clone was counted once. The chain has TRBV5-6 and TRBJ2-1; 7 bases are shared with TRBD1. The trim removed 4 bases at V and 0 bases at J, leaving 4 bases unmatched. The CDR3 runs 15 residues. CDR1 and CDR2 (germline): SGHDT, YYEEEE. Here the CDR3 DNA reads TGTGCCAGCAGCCCGGACAGGAGCTCCTACAATGAGCAGTTCTTC. This gives the protein CASSPDRSSYNEQFF.

This sequence joins TRBV11-2 and TRBJ1-6; tentatively, D is TRBD1 (5 bases). Per germline, CDR1 SGHAT and CDR2 FQNNGV. This CDR3 has 13 residues. Trimming left V 6 bases short and J 10 bases short, with 13 bases between. CDR3 amino acids: CASRGTVRSPLHF. DNA for the CDR3: TGTGCCAGCAGGGGGACTGTTCGGTCACCCCTCCACTTT.

CDR3 nucleotides: TGCGCCAGCAGCCAAGATATCTCCAATACGGTGAACACTGAAGCTTTCTTT. It codes for CASSQDISNTVNTEAFF. V and J are TRBV4-1 and TRBJ1-1, with D unclear. V gave up 0 bases and J gave up 0 bases, with 14 bases separating them. The germline V gene has CDR1 MGHRA and CDR2 YSYEKL. This CDR3 contains 17 residues.

The rearrangement links TRBV6-4 to TRBJ2-6; D unresolved. The germline V and J ends were trimmed by 2 bases and 2 bases, with 7 bases remaining between them. Germline CDR1 reads MRHNA; CDR2 reads SNTAGT. The CDR3 length is 15 residues. The CDR3 sequence is CASSDGSTGANVLTF. Here the CDR3 DNA reads TGTGCCAGCAGTGACGGGTCTACTGGGGCCAACGTCCTGACTTTC.

The CDR3 nucleotides are TGTGCCAGTGGGACAGGGGTAGAGACCCAGTACTTC. Amino acid sequence: CASGTGVETQYF. This chain uses TRBV19 with TRBJ2-5, with 10 bases aligning to TRBD1. CDR1 is LNHDA, CDR2 SQIVND, per germline (reference sequence). This CDR3 region has 12 residues. Trimming took 8 bases from V and 4 from J; bases not matched to a gene: 1.

The V and J genes are TRBV9 and TRBJ1-4; D might be TRBD1 (6 bases). The CDR3 has 15 amino acids. The germline V and J ends were trimmed by 4 bases and 3 bases, with 13 bases remaining between them. Per germline, CDR1 SGDLS and CDR2 YYNGEE. The CDR3, as DNA: TGTGCCAGCAGCCCGAACAGGGCCGCTAATGAAAAACTGTTTTTT. The encoded protein is CASSPNRAANEKLFF.

This chain joins TRBV5-8 and TRBJ1-2, with D unclear. This CDR3 is built from 15 residues. Germline V CDR1 and CDR2: SGHTS, YDEGEE. The ends were cut back, 5 bases at V and 4 bases at J, with 18 bases in the middle. The CDR3 region has the DNA TGTGCCAGCAGTTTAGGACGTCCAGCGGGCTATGGCTACACCTTC. Protein sequence: CASSLGRPAGYGYTF.